The next 14 T cell receptor beta chains were all read from a single sample in a study of cytomegalovirus exposure and HLA in healthy donors. 13 Jbeta primers and 60 Vbeta primers were used for the PCR. Produced via immunoSEQ multiplex PCR; TCRdb's table is partial and in-frame only. This table holds around 200,000 clones, about four fifths found once. The sequencing input was PBMCs. The receptors originated from a man aged 50 to 60 in good health and CMV-seronegative.

V is TRBV19 and J is TRBJ1-6, with 9 bases matching TRBD1. After removal of 5 bases from V and 10 bases from J, the junction contained 12 bases not matched to a gene. Germline CDR1 and CDR2: LNHDA and SQIVND (reference sequence). The CDR3 loop spans 16 amino acids. The CDR3 DNA reads TGTGCCAGTAGTCCTACAGGGGGCGCCGGGAGATCACCCCTCCACTTT. Residues: CASSPTGGAGRSPLHF.

CDR3 residues: CASSVGTSAGVSYNEQFF. As DNA, the CDR3 is TGTGCCAGCAGTGTAGGGACTAGCGCCGGGGTTTCCTACAATGAGCAGTTCTTC. This chain connects TRBV6-1 to TRBJ2-1; 10 bases line up with TRBD2. V dropped 4 bases and J dropped 1; count of bases not matched to a gene: 10. Germline V CDR1 and CDR2: MNHNS, SASEGT. CDR3 size: 18 residues.

This chain uses TRBV6-4 with TRBJ1-2; D gene uncertain. V lost 5 bases, J lost 7 bases, and 20 bases lay in between. Germline CDR1 is MRHNA and CDR2 is SNTAGT. The CDR3 covers 15 residues. The CDR3 nucleotides are TGTGCCAGCAGTAGAAGCTCAACCATAAACAGTGGCTACACCTTC. Its protein product is CASSRSSTINSGYTF.

This clone was counted between two and nine times. V and J are TRBV6-1 and TRBJ1-1; a possible D gene is TRBD1 (5 bases). Per germline, CDR1 MNHNS and CDR2 SASEGT. The CDR3 is made up of 15 amino acids. The V end lost 0 bases, the J end lost 3 bases, and 11 bases lay between the germline ends. The CDR3 sequence: CASSEAGGVDTEAFF. The CDR3 DNA reads TGTGCCAGCAGTGAAGCAGGAGGGGTTGACACTGAAGCTTTCTTT.

This clone is a singleton in its sample. The chain carries TRBV28 and TRBJ1-2; 9 bases map to TRBD1. This CDR3 is 15 amino acids long. Germline V lookup: CDR1 MDHEN, CDR2 SYDVKM. The junction had 7 bases not matched to a gene; V was cut back by 5 bases and J by 3 bases. The CDR3 region has the DNA TGTGCCAGCAGTACGGGACAGGGCGTTGACTATGGCTACACCTTC. This encodes CASSTGQGVDYGYTF.

The chain joins TRBV9 to TRBJ2-2, with 7 bases that match TRBD1. The CDR3 is 15 amino acids. Trimming took 7 bases from V and 6 from J; bases not matched to a gene: 12. Germline CDR1 and CDR2: SGDLS and YYNGEE. Here the CDR3 DNA reads TGTGCCAGCGGCCAAAGACAGGGCGGTCCCGGGGAGCTGTTTTTT. Its translation is CASGQRQGGPGELFF.

In this sample, this clone turned up a few times. V gene TRBV28 combines with J gene TRBJ1-2; 9 nucleotides align to TRBD1. CDR1 and CDR2 from the germline V gene are MDHEN and SYDVKM. The length of the CDR3 is 14 residues. Unmatched junction bases numbered 2, after V lost 4 bases and J lost 2 bases. Written as DNA, the CDR3 is TGTGCCAGCAGTTCGGGACAGGGAAACTATGGCTACACCTTC. Protein sequence: CASSSGQGNYGYTF.

V gene TRBV7-2 combines with J gene TRBJ2-3; D is possibly TRBD2 (6 bases). The V gene's germline CDR1 is SGHTA and CDR2 FQGNSA. With 5 bases removed from V and 3 bases from J, the gap between germline ends came to 15 bases. The CDR3 consists of 15 residues. CDR3 bases: TGTGCCAGCAGCCCCTCCGGGACTTTTACAGATACGCAGTATTTT. This translates into CASSPSGTFTDTQYF.

J is TRBJ1-5 and V is TRBV30; perhaps TRBD1 as D (6 bases). V lost 5 bases to trimming and J lost 7 bases, with 12 bases between them. Germline V gene data show CDR1 as GTSNPN and CDR2 as SVGIG (reference sequence). CDR3 size: 12 residues. CDR3 bases: TGTGCCTGGGGGGGCGCGGAACAGCCCCAGCATTTT. It is translated as CAWGGAEQPQHF.

The chain is built from TRBV6-6 and TRBJ2-5; 10 positions agree with TRBD2. The closer fit of TRBJ2-7 to the DNA end suggests the J call may be wrong. The CDR3 runs to 16 residues. Germline V gene sequence: CDR1 MNHNY, CDR2 SVGAGI (reference sequence). The CDR3 is CASSYRTSGLSYEQYF. DNA of the CDR3: TGTGCCAGCAGTTACAGGACTAGCGGACTCTCCTACGAGCAGTACTTC.

V is TRBV7-8 and J is TRBJ2-1, with TRBD2 as a possible D gene (6 bases). V lost 5 bases, J lost 6 bases, and 11 bases lay in between. Germline CDR1 reads SGHVS; CDR2 reads FQNEAQ. CDR3 size: 13 residues. CDR3 bases: TGTGCCAGCAGCCGGGACTTCTTCAATGAGCAGTTCTTC. Residues: CASSRDFFNEQFF.

The chain carries TRBV2 and TRBJ1-5; D uncertain. Germline V gives CDR1 SNHLY, CDR2 FYNNEI. CDR3 size: 13 residues. With 3 bases removed from V and 9 bases from J, the gap between germline ends came to 12 bases. Written as DNA, the CDR3 is TGTGCCAGCAGTGATCGGGTAACCTTGCCCCAGCATTTT. Residues: CASSDRVTLPQHF.

This clone was counted between two and nine times. V usage is TRBV28 and J usage is TRBJ1-4; D call uncertain. CDR1 and CDR2 (germline): MDHEN, SYDVKM. Trimming pared 5 bases from V and 6 bases from J, leaving 10 bases between. The CDR3 extends over 13 amino acids. In DNA, the CDR3 is TGTGCCAGCAGTCTCACTTTGGATGAAAAACTGTTTTTT. This encodes CASSLTLDEKLFF.

The chain combines TRBV6-6 with TRBJ1-5, with 7 bases identical to TRBD1. J lost 3 bases, V lost 7 bases, and 9 bases had no gene match. The CDR3 runs 15 residues. The germline V gene has CDR1 MNHNY and CDR2 SVGAGI (reference sequence). The CDR3 loop is CASIKGQSYNQPQHF. Here the CDR3 DNA reads TGTGCCAGCATCAAGGGACAGAGTTACAATCAGCCCCAGCATTTT.